Sequencing of this T cell receptor beta chain was carried out in a study of blood T cell repertoires in COVID-19. Study-wide context: Italy, Spain and the United States were the sources of the convalescent and acute COVID-19 samples.

The assay was immunoSEQ multiplex PCR, and TCRdb's table has in-frame clones only and misses some. The table has 230,000 or so clones, roughly 90% seen once. The ends lost 7 bases at V and 10 bases at J; junction bases unmatched: 3. Germline loops: CDR1 SQVTM, CDR2 ANQGSEA. The CDR3 is 12 amino acids. The chain carries TRBV29-1 and TRBJ2-1; 14 positions match TRBD2. Source material: PBMCs or T cells enriched from blood (not recorded which). This sequence was found in a woman in her 30s who had recovered from COVID-19. The CDR3 sequence: CSAGLAGGEQFF. CDR3 coding DNA: TGCAGCGCCGGACTAGCGGGGGGCGAGCAGTTCTTC.